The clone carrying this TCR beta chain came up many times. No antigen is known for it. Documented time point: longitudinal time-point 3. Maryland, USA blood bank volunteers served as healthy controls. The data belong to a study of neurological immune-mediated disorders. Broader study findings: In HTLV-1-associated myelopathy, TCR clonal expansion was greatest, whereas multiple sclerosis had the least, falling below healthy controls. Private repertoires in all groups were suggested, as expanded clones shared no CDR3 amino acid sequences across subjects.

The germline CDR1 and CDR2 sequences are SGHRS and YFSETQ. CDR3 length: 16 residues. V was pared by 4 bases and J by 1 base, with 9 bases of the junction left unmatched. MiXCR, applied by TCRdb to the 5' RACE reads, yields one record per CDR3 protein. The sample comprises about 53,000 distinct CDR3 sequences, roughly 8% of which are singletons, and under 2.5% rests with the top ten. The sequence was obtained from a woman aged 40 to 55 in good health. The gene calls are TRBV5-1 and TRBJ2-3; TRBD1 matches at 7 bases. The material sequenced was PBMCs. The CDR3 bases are TGCGCCAGCAGCCCTACCAACAGGGGACGCACAGATACGCAGTATTTT. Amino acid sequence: CASSPTNRGRTDTQYF. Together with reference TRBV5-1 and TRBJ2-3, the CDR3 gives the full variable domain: KAGVTQTPRYLIKTRGQQVTLSCSPISGHRSVSWYQQTPGQGLQFLFEYFSETQRNKGNFPGRFSGRQFSNSRSEMNVSTLELGDSALYLCASSPTNRGRTDTQYFGPGTRLTVL.